Each of the 25 T cell receptor beta chains below was sequenced from the same sample in a study of blood T cell repertoires in COVID-19. The repertoire was sequenced with immunoSEQ multiplex PCR; TCRdb's copy has only in-frame clones and lacks some. The sample has over 110,000 clones; 80% are singletons. The sample was peripheral blood. The source is a man between 65 and 85 years old who had recovered from COVID-19.

The rearrangement uses TRBV29-1 and TRBJ1-1, with unresolved D. V gave up 6 bases and J gave up 5 bases, with 19 bases separating them. Germline assignment: CDR1 SQVTM and CDR2 ANQGSEA. This CDR3 has 14 residues. Here the CDR3 reads CSVSPDTQGTEAFF. In nucleotides, the CDR3 is TGCAGCGTATCCCCTGACACCCAAGGAACTGAAGCTTTCTTT.

The chain couples TRBV21-1 to TRBJ1-2; no DNA check was done on the table's D call, TRBD1. TRBV21-1 corresponds to a pseudogene. The CDR3 sequence is 14 residues long. In DNA form, the CDR3 reads TGTGCCAGCAGCGCGGACAGGGAATCCTATGGCTACACCTTC. Its translation: CASSADRESYGYTF.

This chain connects TRBV11-2 to TRBJ2-7; TRBD2 is a possible D gene (6 bases). The CDR3 is made up of 14 amino acids. Trimming pared 4 bases from V and 5 bases from J, leaving 15 bases between. Germline values: CDR1 SGHAT, CDR2 FQNNGV. The CDR3 protein is CASSSGRGRDEQYF. The CDR3 DNA follows: TGTGCCAGCAGCTCGGGGCGGGGCAGGGACGAGCAGTACTTC.

The chain couples TRBV27 to TRBJ1-4; no definite D call. The CDR3 extends over 14 amino acids. V shed 6 bases and J shed 10 bases, with 18 bases lying between them. Germline loops: CDR1 MNHEY, CDR2 SMNVEV (reference sequence). The CDR3 protein is CASRAEGSYRKLFF. The CDR3 DNA follows: TGTGCCAGCAGGGCGGAAGGATCTTACCGAAAACTGTTTTTT.

The rearrangement links TRBV7-9 to TRBJ2-5, with D possibly being TRBD1 (6 bases). This CDR3 has 13 amino acids. Germline CDR1 reads SEHNR; CDR2 reads FQNEAQ (reference sequence). Trimming pared 6 bases from V and 2 bases from J, leaving 10 bases between. In DNA, the CDR3 is TGTGCCAGCAGTCGGACAGAGCAAGAGACCCAGTACTTC. Residues: CASSRTEQETQYF. Full variable domain (outside the CDR3, taken from reference TRBV7-9 and TRBJ2-5): DTGVSQNPRHKITKRGQNVTFRCDPISEHNRLYWYRQTLGQGPEFLTYFQNEAQLEKSRLLSDRFSAERPKGSFSTLEIQRTEQGDSAMYLCASSRTEQETQYFGPGTRLLVL.

This clone was observed once. The chain carries TRBV29-1 and TRBJ2-2; 7 bases match TRBD1. The CDR3 length is 11 residues. Germline V gene data show CDR1 as SQVTM and CDR2 as ANQGSEA. The junction had 2 bases not matched to a gene; V was cut back by 6 bases and J by 7 bases. The CDR3: CSVHRGGELFF. CDR3 nucleotides: TGCAGCGTACACAGGGGCGGGGAGCTGTTTTTT.

This CDR3 is CASTPTRGGDTQYF. The CDR3 DNA sequence: TGTGCCAGCACCCCTACAAGGGGGGGAGATACGCAGTATTTT. The chain has TRBV2 and TRBJ2-3, with a weak D call TRBD2 (7 bases). Trimming left V 7 bases short and J 5 bases short, with 16 bases between. Per the germline V gene, CDR1 is SNHLY and CDR2 is FYNNEI. This CDR3 has 14 amino acids.

The chain joins TRBV19 to TRBJ1-5, with 7 bases that match TRBD1. Losses at the gene ends were 3 bases for V and 5 bases for J; bases not matched to a gene: 16. Germline V gene lookup returns CDR1 LNHDA and CDR2 SQIVND (reference sequence). The CDR3 sequence is 18 residues long. The CDR3 DNA follows: TGTGCCAGTAGTATGGCCGGGAACAGGGGTGGTAAGGATCAGCCCCAGCATTTT. Protein: CASSMAGNRGGKDQPQHF.

The genes are TRBV10-3 and TRBJ1-2; no firm D call. This CDR3 is 13 amino acids long. The V and J ends lost 3 bases and 3 bases respectively, with 8 bases between them. The germline V gene encodes CDR1 ENHRY and CDR2 SYGVKD. DNA for the CDR3: TGTGCCATCAGTGACTGGGGAGACTATGGCTACACCTTC. As protein: CAISDWGDYGYTF.

The chain joins TRBV5-6 to TRBJ1-4, with unresolved D. The CDR3 consists of 15 residues. Germline CDR1 is SGHDT and CDR2 is YYEEEE. The V and J ends lost 5 bases and 0 bases respectively, with 11 bases between them. The CDR3 DNA follows: TGTGCCAGCAGTCCTGGGCCGACAACTAATGAAAAACTGTTTTTT. This sequence encodes CASSPGPTTNEKLFF.

The chain recombines TRBV19 with TRBJ2-7; 7 bases match TRBD2. V lost 2 bases, J lost 2 bases, and 9 bases stayed unmatched. The CDR3 length is 16 residues. Germline loops: CDR1 LNHDA, CDR2 SQIVND (reference sequence). The CDR3 DNA sequence: TGTGCCAGTAGTATATACGGCGGGAGAGTCACCTACGAGCAGTACTTC. It codes for CASSIYGGRVTYEQYF.

The chain has TRBV6-5 and TRBJ1-1; D is perhaps TRBD1 (6 bases). The germline V gene encodes CDR1 MNHEY and CDR2 SVGAGI. V shed 6 bases and J shed 8 bases, with 10 bases lying between them. The CDR3 consists of 11 residues. CDR3 nucleotide sequence: TGTGCCAGCAGCAACGGACAGGAAGCTTTCTTT. Protein: CASSNGQEAFF.

The chain employs TRBV21-1 and TRBJ2-3; TRBD2, the table's D call, lacks a check against the DNA. TRBV21-1 constitutes a pseudogene. The CDR3 length is 13 residues. CDR3 DNA: TGTGCCAGCAGCAAGGCGGGGGCAGATACGCAGTATTTT. Amino acid sequence: CASSKAGADTQYF.

The gene calls are TRBV4-1 and TRBJ1-2, with D uncertain. Trimming stripped 0 bases from V and 6 bases from J, with 14 bases between. The CDR3 totals 15 residues. Germline CDR1 is MGHRA and CDR2 is YSYEKL. Here the CDR3 reads CASSQDSGSMDGYTF. For the CDR3, the DNA is TGCGCCAGCAGCCAAGATAGCGGCAGCATGGATGGCTACACCTTC.

The chain recombines TRBV6-4 with TRBJ2-1; 14 positions match TRBD2. Trimming cost V 3 bases and J 1 base; bases outside gene matches: 8. CDR1 and CDR2 (germline): MRHNA, SNTAGT. The CDR3 has 19 amino acids. The CDR3 nucleotides read TGTGCCAGCAGTGAAACATACGGGACTAGCGGGAGATCCTACAATGAGCAGTTCTTC. The encoded protein is CASSETYGTSGRSYNEQFF.

This chain connects TRBV5-1 to TRBJ2-3; 7 bases align to TRBD2. This CDR3 is built from 13 residues. Losses at the gene ends were 10 bases for V and 2 bases for J; bases not matched to a gene: 7. Germline V CDR1 and CDR2: SGHRS, YFSETQ. CDR3 amino acids: CASAAGNTDTQYF. For the CDR3, the DNA is TGCGCCTCCGCAGCGGGGAACACAGATACGCAGTATTTT.

This chain connects TRBV27 to TRBJ1-5; no definite D call. The CDR3 contains 13 residues. CDR1 is MNHEY and CDR2 is SMNVEV in the germline V gene (reference sequence). The V end lost 3 bases, the J end lost 5 bases, and 8 bases lay between the germline ends. For the CDR3, the DNA is TGTGCCAGCAGTTTGAGCGGCTATCAGCCCCAGCATTTT. This gives the protein CASSLSGYQPQHF.

The chain employs TRBV11-2 and TRBJ2-6; TRBD1 might be the D (6 bases). V gave up 5 bases and J gave up 0 bases, with 11 bases separating them. Germline V gene sequence: CDR1 SGHAT, CDR2 FQNNGV. The CDR3 has 16 amino acids. CDR3 loop: CASSTRTDSGANVLTF. In DNA, the CDR3 is TGTGCCAGCAGCACAAGGACAGACTCTGGGGCCAACGTCCTGACTTTC.

V gene TRBV13 combines with J gene TRBJ2-7, with 7 nucleotides matching TRBD2. The CDR3 covers 16 residues. V shed 3 bases and J 6 bases; nucleotides not matched to a gene: 14. Germline V lookup: CDR1 PRHDT, CDR2 FYEKMQ (reference sequence). DNA for the CDR3: TGTGCCAGCAGCTTTAGCGACGCGGGAGTGCGGGGCGAGCAGTACTTC. Protein product: CASSFSDAGVRGEQYF.

This chain uses TRBV7-3 with TRBJ2-3; TRBD2 agrees at 8 bases. From germline, CDR1 is SGHTA and CDR2 FQGTGA. There are 16 residues in the CDR3. V was clipped by 5 bases and J by 1 base; unmatched bases: 8. The CDR3 nucleotides read TGTGCCAGCAGCGTATTAGCGGGGAGGGGCACAGATACGCAGTATTTT. Translation: CASSVLAGRGTDTQYF.

This clone appeared a single time. The gene calls are TRBV5-1 and TRBJ2-7, with 14 bases that match TRBD2. Germline CDR1 is SGHRS and CDR2 is YFSETQ. V lost 3 bases, J lost 6 bases, and 5 bases stayed unmatched. The CDR3 loop spans 15 amino acids. The DNA for the CDR3 is TGCGCCAGCAGCTCGACTAGCGGGAGGGTTGGCGAGCAGTACTTC. This translates into CASSSTSGRVGEQYF. Variable domain in full (rest from reference TRBV5-1 and TRBJ2-7): KAGVTQTPRYLIKTRGQQVTLSCSPISGHRSVSWYQQTPGQGLQFLFEYFSETQRNKGNFPGRFSGRQFSNSRSEMNVSTLELGDSALYLCASSSTSGRVGEQYFGPGTRLTVT.

This clone has just one count. DNA for the CDR3: TGTGCCAGTAGTACTTTCCTAGCGGTAACCCGAGAGACCCAGTACTTC. It is translated as CASSTFLAVTRETQYF. This sequence joins TRBV19 and TRBJ2-5; 7 bases line up with TRBD2. The CDR3 has 16 amino acids. Germline CDR1 is LNHDA and CDR2 is SQIVND (reference sequence). V gave up 4 bases and J gave up 4 bases; unmatched junction bases: 12.

The chain carries TRBV19 and TRBJ2-2; TRBD1 matches at 7 bases. V lost 4 bases to trimming and J lost 7 bases; unmatched junction nucleotides: 9. CDR3 length equals 15 residues. From germline, CDR1 is LNHDA and CDR2 SQIVND (reference sequence). Here the CDR3 DNA reads TGTGCCAGTAGTAGCCGACAGGGTGGACGCGGGGAGCTGTTTTTT. It is translated as CASSSRQGGRGELFF. Variable domain in full (rest from reference TRBV19 and TRBJ2-2): DGGITQSPKYLFRKEGQNVTLSCEQNLNHDAMYWYRQDPGQGLRLIYYSQIVNDFQKGDIAEGYSVSREKKESFPLTVTSAQKNPTAFYLCASSSRQGGRGELFFGEGSRLTVL.

The J gene is TRBJ2-3, the V gene TRBV12-3 or TRBV12-4; possible D gene TRBD2, 5 bases. The CDR3 extends over 12 amino acids. V lost 6 bases and J 6 bases, leaving 10 bases between the germline ends. Here the CDR3 DNA reads TGTGCCAGCAGATTGGGCGGGGATACGCAGTATTTT. The encoded protein is CASRLGGDTQYF.

V and J are TRBV27 and TRBJ2-1; 10 positions agree with TRBD2. Germline V CDR1 and CDR2: MNHEY, SMNVEV (reference sequence). Trimming took 2 bases from V and 6 from J; bases not matched to a gene: 4. CDR3 length: 15 amino acids. This CDR3 reads CASSLQLAGSNEQFF. In DNA, the CDR3 is TGTGCCAGCAGTTTACAACTAGCGGGATCCAATGAGCAGTTCTTC.